The rows below give T cell receptor beta chains drawn from one sample of a study of T-cell reconstitution after alpha-beta-depleted transplantation in children. TCRdb passed the PCR reads through MiXCR, listing each CDR3 protein once. This table has some 340,000 distinct CDR3 sequences, around 10% appearing once. The sequencing used PBMCs from the stem cell graft donor, collected from the stem cell graft. All receptors derive from a human donor who donated a stem cell graft to a child with acute lymphoblastic leukemia. Each CDR3 is given with its conserved first and last residue. Each record gives: J gene, D gene, V gene, clone size, CDR3 DNA, CDR3 protein. A D gene is named only where the DNA matches it firmly. Clone size is shown for a subset of rows, as once, few, many or a class of expanded clone.

J gene: TRBJ1-1; D gene: TRBD1; V gene: TRBV27; clone size: few; CDR3 DNA: TGTGCCAGCAGTTTGACGACAGGGGGACGAAACACTGAAGCTTTCTTT; CDR3 protein: CASSLTTGGRNTEAFF
J gene: TRBJ1-5; D gene: TRBD1; V gene: TRBV7-9; clone size: NA; CDR3 DNA: TGTGCCAGCAGCTGGGGGACAGGGCAGCAGCCCCAGCATTTT; CDR3 protein: CASSWGTGQQPQHF
J gene: TRBJ2-1; D gene: TRBD2; V gene: TRBV19; clone size: few; CDR3 DNA: TGTGCCAGTAGTATATCGACTAGCGTAAATGAGCAGTTCTTC; CDR3 protein: CASSISTSVNEQFF
J gene: TRBJ2-5; D gene: NA; V gene: TRBV6-5; clone size: many; CDR3 DNA: TGTGCCAGCAGTTACGGCGCACGAGAGACCCAGTACTTC; CDR3 protein: CASSYGARETQYF
J gene: TRBJ2-2; D gene: NA; V gene: TRBV29-1; clone size: few; CDR3 DNA: TGCAGCGTTGTTGTGGCTCCCGGGGAGCTGTTTTTT; CDR3 protein: CSVVVAPGELFF
J gene: TRBJ2-5; D gene: TRBD2; V gene: TRBV20-1; clone size: many; CDR3 DNA: TGCAGTGCTAGAGATCTGACTAGCTCACAAGAGACCCAGTACTTC; CDR3 protein: CSARDLTSSQETQYF
J gene: TRBJ2-7; D gene: TRBD1; V gene: TRBV12-3/TRBV12-4; clone size: NA; CDR3 DNA: TGTGCCAGCAGTTCCCGGACAGGGGGTCCCTACGAGCAGTACTTC; CDR3 protein: CASSSRTGGPYEQYF
J gene: TRBJ2-1; D gene: NA; V gene: TRBV12-3/TRBV12-4; clone size: NA; CDR3 DNA: TGTGCCAGCAGTTTTCGGGAGACCCTCTACAATGAGCAGTTCTTC; CDR3 protein: CASSFRETLYNEQFF
J gene: TRBJ1-2; D gene: NA; V gene: TRBV5-1; clone size: once; CDR3 DNA: TGCGCCAGCAGCTTGGGAGACAGTACCAACTATGGCTACACCTTC; CDR3 protein: CASSLGDSTNYGYTF
J gene: TRBJ1-2; D gene: TRBD1; V gene: TRBV5-1; clone size: NA; CDR3 DNA: TGCGCCAGCAGCCCCGGACAGGGGGCGACTGGCTACACCTTC; CDR3 protein: CASSPGQGATGYTF
J gene: TRBJ1-1; D gene: NA; V gene: TRBV7-9; clone size: NA; CDR3 DNA: TGTGCCAGCAGCTTAGGTGGGGGTGATGAAGCTTTCTTT; CDR3 protein: CASSLGGGDEAFF
J gene: TRBJ2-7; D gene: NA; V gene: TRBV5-1; clone size: few; CDR3 DNA: TGCGCCAGCAGCTTGGAACCCGCGGGTCCTGGCGAGCAGTACTTC; CDR3 protein: CASSLEPAGPGEQYF
J gene: TRBJ1-6; D gene: NA; V gene: TRBV4-2; clone size: NA; CDR3 DNA: TGTGCCAGCAGCCAAGAAGAGGGTAGTAATTCACCCCTCCACTTT; CDR3 protein: CASSQEEGSNSPLHF
J gene: TRBJ1-3; D gene: NA; V gene: TRBV9; clone size: NA; CDR3 DNA: TGTGCCAGCAGCGTAGGCACAGGGCGAAGCTCTGGAAACACCATATATTTT; CDR3 protein: CASSVGTGRSSGNTIYF